This TCR beta chain appears in the sequencing data of a study of T cells of healthy individuals. This clonotype showed up many times. Trimming cost V 3 bases and J 8 bases, with 13 bases left between them. Germline assignment: CDR1 KGHSH and CDR2 LQKENI. The CDR3 covers 13 residues. TCRdb passed the 5' RACE reads through MiXCR, listing each CDR3 protein once. The sample has approximately 89,000 distinct CDR3 sequences; roughly 5.1% are singletons. The chain recombines TRBV18 with TRBJ1-2; D remains ambiguous. The sequence was obtained from a female donor in good health. CDR3 sequence reads: CASSPSRAEGYTF. The CDR3 DNA sequence: TGTGCCAGCTCACCTTCGCGGGCCGAGGGCTACACCTTC.